The present T cell receptor beta chain was sequenced within a study of T cell repertoires in cytomegalovirus infection (dated by TCRdb to about 2019). Regarding the study in general: Because public TCR beta signatures pointed to carriage of CMV infection together with the matching HLA type, the HLA type of each donor mattered for the analysis. On the study overall, not on this receptor specifically: In both this cohort and an independent cohort of under 450 donors, the cumulative frequency of public TCR beta family members distinguished carriers of CMV infection plus the relevant HLA type. In the ex vivo response, HLA-C-restricted CMV-specific TCR beta clonotypes were dominant, and in two of eight donors the single most frequent clonotype came from this HLA-C-restricted group.

From the cysteine through the phenylalanine, the CDR3 covers 14 amino acids. Only the CDR3 part of the read is kept: 42 bases, read in frame from the first base. Between the V and J ends, shortened by 7 bases and 6 bases respectively, the junction contains 15 bases. CDR1 and CDR2 were assigned from the germline V gene (reference sequence) as LNHDA and SQIVND. The instrument given in TCRdb is Illumina HiSeq 1500. The public reads were run again by TCRdb, first through fastp at Q25 and then through MiXCR, and only productive beta chains were kept. Identical CDR3 proteins give one entry, which carries the most common genes and DNA. Recorded for this sample are hundreds of thousands of distinct CDR3 sequences; less than 40% of them occurred a single time. 2.5% to 3% of the sample rests with the top ten. Worth noting for this clonotype: Its specific antigen is unknown. Within one base of it there is no much larger clone, and no base qualities were kept.

The chain was built from TRBV19 and TRBJ2-2; no D gene is confidently identified. Material for sequencing was PBMCs. The sequence was obtained from a human donor in good health (CMV status not recorded). Some clones in this sample may be carry-over from other donors' samples. In nucleotide form, the sequence is TGTGCCAGTACCTGGGCTGTAGGGCCCGGGGAGCTGTTTTTT. Protein translation: CASTWAVGPGELFF.